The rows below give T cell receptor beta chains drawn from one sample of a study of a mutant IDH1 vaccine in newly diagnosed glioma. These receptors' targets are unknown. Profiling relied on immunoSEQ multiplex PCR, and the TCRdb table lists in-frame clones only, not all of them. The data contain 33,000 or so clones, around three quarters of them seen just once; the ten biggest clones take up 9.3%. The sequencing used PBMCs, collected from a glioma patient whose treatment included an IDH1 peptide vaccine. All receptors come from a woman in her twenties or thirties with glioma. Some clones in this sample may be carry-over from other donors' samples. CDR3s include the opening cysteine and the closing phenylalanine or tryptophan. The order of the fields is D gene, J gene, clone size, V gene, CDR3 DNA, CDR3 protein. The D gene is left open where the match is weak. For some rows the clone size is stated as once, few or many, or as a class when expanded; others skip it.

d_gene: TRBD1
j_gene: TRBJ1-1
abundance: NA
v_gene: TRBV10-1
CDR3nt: TGCGCCAGCAGTGGGACAGGCTTGAACACTGAAGCTTTCTTT
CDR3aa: CASSGTGLNTEAFF

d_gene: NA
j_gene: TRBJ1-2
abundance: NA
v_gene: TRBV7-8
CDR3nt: TGTGCCAGCAGCTCCGGAGCGAGCGGCTACACCTTC
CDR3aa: CASSSGASGYTF

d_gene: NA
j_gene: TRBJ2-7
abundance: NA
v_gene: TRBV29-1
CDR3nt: TGCAGCGTTGAGGTGGCAGGGCTCTACGAGCAGTACTTC
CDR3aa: CSVEVAGLYEQYF

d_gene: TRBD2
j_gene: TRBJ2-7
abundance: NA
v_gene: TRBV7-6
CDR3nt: TGTGCCAGCAGCCCCGGACTAGCGGGAGTGGGCGAGCAGTACTTC
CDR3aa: CASSPGLAGVGEQYF

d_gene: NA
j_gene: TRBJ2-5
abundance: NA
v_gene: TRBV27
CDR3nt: TGTGCCAGCAGTTTGATAGGGGGAATCCAAGAGACCCAGTACTTC
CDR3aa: CASSLIGGIQETQYF

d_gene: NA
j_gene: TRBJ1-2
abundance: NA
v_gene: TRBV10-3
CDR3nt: TGTGCCATCACCGACGACAACTTCTATGGCTACACCTTC
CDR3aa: CAITDDNFYGYTF

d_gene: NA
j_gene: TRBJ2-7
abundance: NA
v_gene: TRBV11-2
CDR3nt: TGTGCCAGCAGCAGCCTTATGCCCGAGCAGTACTTC
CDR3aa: CASSSLMPEQYF

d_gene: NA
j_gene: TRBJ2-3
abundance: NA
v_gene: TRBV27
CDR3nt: TGTGCCAGCAGTCCTCTAGGGCGGGGCAGGGGAACAGATACGCAGTATTTT
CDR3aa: CASSPLGRGRGTDTQYF

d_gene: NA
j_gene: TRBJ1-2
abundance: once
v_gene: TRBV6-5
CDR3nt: TGTGCCAGCAGGATTCTAGAAGCTAACTATGGCTACACCTTC
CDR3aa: CASRILEANYGYTF

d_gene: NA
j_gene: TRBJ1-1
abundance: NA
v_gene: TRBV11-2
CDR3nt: TGTGCCAGCAGCCCTCGGCCAGGTAAAGCTTTCTTT
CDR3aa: CASSPRPGKAFF

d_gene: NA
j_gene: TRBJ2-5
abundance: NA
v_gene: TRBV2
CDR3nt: TGTGCCAGCAGAATCAAAGAGACCCAGTACTTC
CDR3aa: CASRIKETQYF

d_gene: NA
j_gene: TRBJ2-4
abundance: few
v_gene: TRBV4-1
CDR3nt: TGCGCCAGCAGCCAAGGAGAGAGTGGGACCAAAAACATTCAGTACTTC
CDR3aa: CASSQGESGTKNIQYF

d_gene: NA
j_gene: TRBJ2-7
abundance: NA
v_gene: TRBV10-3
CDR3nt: TGTGCCATCAGTTTGGGACATGCCTACGAGCAGTACTTC
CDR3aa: CAISLGHAYEQYF

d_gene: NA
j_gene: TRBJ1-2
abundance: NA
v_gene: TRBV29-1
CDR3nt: TGCAGCGTTGATAAGCAGGTGATGATCGATGGCTACACCTTC
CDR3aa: CSVDKQVMIDGYTF

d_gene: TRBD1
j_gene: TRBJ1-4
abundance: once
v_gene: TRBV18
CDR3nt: TGTGCCAGCTCACGGACAGGGATCCAAACTAATGAAAAACTGTTTTTT
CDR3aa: CASSRTGIQTNEKLFF

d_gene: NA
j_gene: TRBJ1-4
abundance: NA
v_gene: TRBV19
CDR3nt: TGTGCCAGTAGTATTGGGGAATCCACCGCTGAAAAACTGTTTTTT
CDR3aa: CASSIGESTAEKLFF

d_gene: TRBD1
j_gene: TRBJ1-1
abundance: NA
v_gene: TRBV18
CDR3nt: TGTGCCAGCTCACTCGGACAGGCCTTCATGAACACTGAAGCTTTCTTT
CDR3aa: CASSLGQAFMNTEAFF

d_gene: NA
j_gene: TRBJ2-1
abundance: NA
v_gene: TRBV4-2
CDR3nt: TGTGCCAGCAGCCAAGACATGTCAGGGAATGAGCAGTTCTTC
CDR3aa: CASSQDMSGNEQFF

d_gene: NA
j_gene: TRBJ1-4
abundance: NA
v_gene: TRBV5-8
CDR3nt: TGTGCCAGCAGCTTGGGTCAGAGGGGTGAAAAACTGTTTTTT
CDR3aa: CASSLGQRGEKLFF

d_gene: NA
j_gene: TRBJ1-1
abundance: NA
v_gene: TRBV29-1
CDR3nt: TGCAGCGTTGCGGTACACTTAAACACTGAAGCTTTCTTT
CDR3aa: CSVAVHLNTEAFF

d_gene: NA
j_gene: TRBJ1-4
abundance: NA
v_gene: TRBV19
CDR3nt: TGTGCCAGTAGCGATGCTCGCGGGACAACTAATGAAAAACTGTTTTTT
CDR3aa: CASSDARGTTNEKLFF

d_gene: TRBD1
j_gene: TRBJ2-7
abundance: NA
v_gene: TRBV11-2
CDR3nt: TGTGCCAGCAGCTTCCGGGACAGTGGCCCCTACGAGCAGTACTTC
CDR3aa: CASSFRDSGPYEQYF

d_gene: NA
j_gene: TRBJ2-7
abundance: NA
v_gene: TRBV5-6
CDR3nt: TGTGCCAGCAGCCGGACGGGGCTTGCGTCCTACGAGCAGTACTTC
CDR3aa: CASSRTGLASYEQYF

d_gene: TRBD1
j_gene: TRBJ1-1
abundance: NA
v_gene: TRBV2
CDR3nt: TGTGCCAGCAGCACCGGGACAGGGACCGGTGAAGCTTTCTTT
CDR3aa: CASSTGTGTGEAFF

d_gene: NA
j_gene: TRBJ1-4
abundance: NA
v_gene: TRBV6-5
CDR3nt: TGTGCCAGCAGTTGGGGCCTGGGTGACGAAAAACTGTTTTTT
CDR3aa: CASSWGLGDEKLFF

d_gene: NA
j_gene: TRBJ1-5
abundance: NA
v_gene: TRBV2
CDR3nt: TGTGCCAGCACGGGAGAATATAGCAATCAGCCCCAGCATTTT
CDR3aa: CASTGEYSNQPQHF